The T cell receptor (beta chain) under discussion was sequenced for a study of Graves' ophthalmopathy and Graves' hyperthyroidism (dated 2018 in TCRdb). About the investigation overall: Peripheral blood was collected at initial diagnosis, prior to any treatment. A discovery set of 100 patients (about 45 ophthalmopathy, approximately 58 stable hyperthyroidism) was enrolled to explore V-J signatures distinguishing ophthalmopathy from hyperthyroidism. The study used signatures of the TCR beta repertoire to tell Graves' ophthalmopathy apart from Graves' hyperthyroidism and to predict which patients would progress to ophthalmopathy. An independent validation cohort comprised 18 hyperthyroidism patients and over 15 patients who later progressed from hyperthyroidism to ophthalmopathy. In several hyperthyroidism patients, the T-cell repertoire of thyroid tissue was compared with the T-cell repertoire of blood. In total, 135 blood samples were TCR-sequenced: roughly 45 ophthalmopathy, roughly 77 hyperthyroidism and approximately 17 hyperthyroidism-to-ophthalmopathy patients. For training and testing, the roughly 97 patients in the discovery cohort were randomly divided in a 7:3 ratio. Following sampling, methimazole starting at 30 mg daily was administered to hyperthyroidism patients, and high-dose intravenous methylprednisolone was administered to ophthalmopathy patients.

For repertoire sequencing, TCR beta CDR3 regions were amplified from RNA transcripts. HTBI primers and the Qiagen OneStep RT-PCR kit were used in a first-round RT-PCR, which was followed by a second-round multiplex PCR, size selection and purification. Libraries were sequenced on an Illumina HiSeq2000 using paired-end 100 bp reads. The authors' pipeline ran thus. SOAPnuke was used for read processing, and reads with adapters, uncalled bases, a mean Phred below 15, or no exact constant-primer or identifier match were discarded. High-quality paired reads were merged with COPE v1.2.5. Clonotypes were defined as unique nucleotide sequences and were aligned to IMGT TRB V, D and J references using MiTCR v1.1. Analysis was restricted to V-J combinations with a frequency above 0.0001, which covered 99.2% of repertoires. For each V-J combination, a TCR clonal expansion and chaos score was defined as the ratio of F50 clonal expansion to chaos observed in the TCRdist matrix. Features were reduced by Welch's t-statistics and random forest to approximately 13 V-J combinations, which fed a naive Bayes classifier. The Morisita-Horn index was used to measure how similar the thyroid and blood repertoires were. TCRdb itself trimmed the public reads at Q25 with fastp, ran MiXCR and retained productive beta chains. Each entry is one CDR3 protein sequence, shown with its most common DNA and genes. TCRdb's processing, not the authors', yielded these V and J calls. In all, the sample holds 200,000 to 250,000 distinct CDR3 sequences, and roughly 21% of those were seen once. The ten largest clones capture approximately 39% of the sample.

What the work shows at the level of the full study, not this receptor alone: In cross-validation, the 13-signature model distinguished ophthalmopathy from stable hyperthyroidism with roughly 90% sensitivity and around 82% specificity, and in the test set the corresponding values were approximately 80% and 68%. Among expanded thyroid clonotypes with frequency above 0.001, most also showed up in blood, which suggests that blood repertoires may reflect the thyroid immune response. No statistical method was used to set the sample size in advance, and the investigators knew which group each participant was assigned to. In validation, the model predicted ophthalmopathy progression with 70.59% sensitivity and roughly 78% specificity; around twelve predicted patients were CT-confirmed with GO in a median of around 6.5 months.

CDR1 and CDR2 are read off the germline V gene as SNHLY and FYNNEI. The CDR3 runs 13 residues from the cysteine to the phenylalanine. Here the CDR3 DNA is all that survives: 39 bases in frame from base 1. The germline V and J ends show losses of 8 bases and 5 bases respectively, and no gene match explains 7 bases of the junction. Ophthalmopathy patients were characterized by moderately to severely active disease, a Clinical Activity Score of at least 3, a NOSPECS grade of at least 4, and a disease duration under 3 months. Patients with other autoimmune diseases, uncontrolled infections, pregnancy or lactation were excluded from the study. Clinical symptoms, serum thyroxine, TRAb, thyroid ultrasound and orbital computed tomography formed the basis of the diagnosis. Using Ficoll-Paque density gradient centrifugation, PBMCs were isolated from 10 ml of fresh peripheral blood. Trizol reagent was used to extract the total RNA, and its quality was then checked on an Agilent 2100 Bioanalyzer.

This clonotype has ten or more counts. The antigen it binds to is not known. Base-call qualities are not available, and no considerably larger clone is one nucleotide away. Specimen: peripheral blood. Rearrangement joined TRBV2 to TRBJ1-2, and 8 bases in between align with TRBD1. The sequence derives from a woman aged 45-65 years with Graves' ophthalmopathy. Donor details come from another sample of the same person, matched by shared clones. The CDR3 in this case is CASCWDRQYGYTF. The DNA sequence is as follows: TGTGCCAGCTGCTGGGACAGGCAATATGGCTACACCTTC.